Below are 10 T cell receptor beta chains sequenced from a single sample in a study of cytomegalovirus exposure and HLA in healthy donors. The study ran its PCR with 60 Vbeta and 13 Jbeta primers. Clones were read by immunoSEQ multiplex PCR, and TCRdb kept only the in-frame ones, dropping some. The sample carries 280,000 or so clones, 70% to 90% recorded once. The sequenced sample was PBMCs. These receptors originate from a woman aged 18-30 years in good health and CMV-seronegative.

The CDR3 loop reads CASSNRAQYF. The CDR3 nucleotides read TGTGCCAGCAGCAATCGGGCCCAGTACTTC. The chain combines TRBV5-6 with TRBJ2-5; unclear D gene. Trimming shortened V by 4 bases and J by 9 bases, and 7 bases separated the two germline ends. CDR3 length: 10 residues. CDR1 SGHDT and CDR2 YYEEEE come from the germline V gene.

This chain connects TRBV21-1 to TRBJ2-7; TRBD1 was called by the table and not checked on the DNA. TRBV21-1 is assigned pseudogene status. The CDR3 has 14 residues. In nucleotides, the CDR3 is TGTGCCAGGGACATCCTTGTCCACGCGTGCGAGCAGTACTTC. This sequence encodes CARDILVHACEQYF.

V gene TRBV6-1 combines with J gene TRBJ2-1; TRBD1 agrees at 10 bases. Trimming at V came to 2 bases and at J to 0 bases, leaving 7 bases not matched to a gene. The CDR3 is 18 residues long. From germline, CDR1 is MNHNS and CDR2 SASEGT. CDR3 amino acids: CASSELGQGLSSYNEQFF. The CDR3 nucleotides read TGTGCCAGCAGTGAATTGGGACAGGGGCTTTCCTCCTACAATGAGCAGTTCTTC.

J is TRBJ2-7 and V is TRBV19; 8 bases are a match to TRBD2. The CDR3 spans 15 residues. Germline CDR1 and CDR2: LNHDA and SQIVND (reference sequence). After removal of 5 bases from V and 0 bases from J, the junction contained 6 bases not matched to a gene. Here the CDR3 DNA reads TGTGCCAGTAGTTTAAGCGGGACTAGCTCCTACGAGCAGTACTTC. Translated, it gives CASSLSGTSSYEQYF.

This clone appeared once. The gene calls are TRBV27 and TRBJ2-5; D uncertain. The DNA end favors TRBJ2-7, so the J call may be wrong. The CDR3 sequence is 13 residues long. Germline CDR1 and CDR2: MNHEY and SMNVEV (reference sequence). The CDR3 protein is CASSYRDLGEQYF. The CDR3, as DNA: TGTGCCAGCAGTTATCGAGACCTGGGCGAGCAGTACTTC.

The gene calls are TRBV7-9 and TRBJ2-1; D possibly corresponds to TRBD2 (6 bases). The germline gives CDR1 SEHNR, CDR2 FQNEAQ (reference sequence). Trimming took 2 bases from V and 3 from J, leaving 11 bases between them. The CDR3 runs to 15 residues. CDR3 sequence reads: CASSLHSGFYNEQFF. The CDR3 bases are TGTGCCAGCAGCTTACACAGCGGGTTCTACAATGAGCAGTTCTTC.

As DNA, the CDR3 is TGTGCCAGTAGTACAGGACAGGGGTATGAGTACGAGCAGTACTTC. Amino acids: CASSTGQGYEYEQYF. The chain employs TRBV19 and TRBJ2-7, with 9 bases lining up with TRBD1. V lost 4 bases to trimming and J lost 4 bases; unmatched junction nucleotides: 8. Germline loops: CDR1 LNHDA, CDR2 SQIVND (reference sequence). This CDR3 is 15 amino acids long.

The rearrangement uses TRBV18 and TRBJ1-4; 7 positions match TRBD1. The J segment lost 5 bases and the V segment lost 4 bases, leaving 7 bases of the junction unmatched. Germline loops: CDR1 KGHSH, CDR2 LQKENI. This CDR3 comprises 15 residues. The CDR3 is CASSLLGGPNEKLFF. CDR3 bases: TGTGCCAGCTCACTTTTAGGGGGCCCAAATGAAAAACTGTTTTTT.

The rearrangement joins TRBV5-6 to TRBJ1-1; no clear D gene. Germline V gene sequence: CDR1 SGHDT, CDR2 YYEEEE. The CDR3 consists of 12 residues. V was pared by 2 bases and J by 4 bases, with 6 bases between. The CDR3 DNA sequence: TGTGCCAGCAGCTTTAGTAGCACTGAAGCTTTCTTT. Protein: CASSFSSTEAFF.

This clone was seen only once. This chain connects TRBV2 to TRBJ2-5, with 11 bases that match TRBD2. Germline V lookup: CDR1 SNHLY, CDR2 FYNNEI. Trimming took 8 bases from V and 4 from J; bases not matched to a gene: 9. The CDR3 consists of 15 residues. CDR3 DNA: TGTGCCAGCGAGGAACTAGCGGGGGCTCGAGAGACCCAGTACTTC. Its protein is CASEELAGARETQYF. The full variable domain, in which reference TRBV2 and TRBJ2-5 provide the parts outside the CDR3, is EPEVTQTPSHQVTQMGQEVILRCVPISNHLYFYWYRQILGQKVEFLVSFYNNEISEKSEIFDDQFSVERPDGSNFTLKIRSTKLEDSAMYFCASEELAGARETQYFGPGTRLLVL.